What follows are 11 T cell receptor beta chains derived from one specimen sequenced in a study of T-cell reconstitution after alpha-beta-depleted transplantation in children. The authors prepared the TCRbeta library with unique molecular identifiers. TCRdb called the PCR reads again in MiXCR, with one record for every CDR3 protein. The data contain 600,000 to 700,000 distinct CDR3 sequences, 16% of them singletons. Sequences were derived from PBMCs from the stem cell graft donor, sampled from the stem cell graft. The receptors stem from a human donor who donated a stem cell graft to a child with acute myeloid leukemia.

This clonotype occurred many times. The gene calls are TRBV5-5 and TRBJ1-1; D perhaps matches TRBD1 (5 bases). V was trimmed by 4 bases and J by 3 bases, leaving 13 bases between them. Germline V gene lookup returns CDR1 SGHKS and CDR2 YYEKEE (reference sequence). The CDR3 runs to 14 residues. CDR3: CASSLGLGDTEAFF. CDR3 nucleotides: TGTGCCAGCAGCCTCGGTCTGGGGGACACTGAAGCTTTCTTT. The variable domain in full, completed from reference TRBV5-5 and TRBJ1-1, reads DAGVTQSPTHLIKTRGQQVTLRCSPISGHKSVSWYQQVLGQGPQFIFQYYEKEERGRGNFPDRFSARQFPNYSSELNVNALLLGDSALYLCASSLGLGDTEAFFGQGTRLTVV.

The genes are TRBV5-8 and TRBJ2-1; TRBD2 aligns across 8 bases. Germline CDR1 is SGHTS and CDR2 is YDEGEE. The CDR3 covers 16 residues. After removal of 4 bases from V and 6 bases from J, the junction contained 12 bases not matched to a gene. CDR3 residues: CASSKRVGGGFNEQFF. CDR3 nucleotides: TGTGCCAGCAGCAAGCGAGTCGGGGGGGGCTTCAATGAGCAGTTCTTC.

Worth noting for this clonotype: The junction shows a germline mismatch at one end, possibly a read error. The V gene is TRBV5-6, the J gene TRBJ2-6; no clear D gene. The CDR3 is 13 residues long. The germline CDR1 and CDR2 sequences are SGHDT and YYEEEE. This CDR3 is CASSPGLGNFLTF. The CDR3 DNA is TGTGCCAGCAGCCCCGGCTTAGGCAACTTCCTGACTTTC.

The genes are TRBV5-1 and TRBJ2-7; no firm D call. Trimming took 9 bases from V and 0 from J, leaving 16 bases between them. The CDR3 spans 14 residues. Germline CDR1 SGHRS, CDR2 YFSETQ. This CDR3 reads CATQPGPSSYEQYF. Here the CDR3 DNA reads TGCGCCACCCAACCCGGCCCCAGCTCCTACGAGCAGTACTTC.

This clonotype has at least ten counts. V and J are TRBV20-1 and TRBJ2-1; D tentatively reads TRBD1 or TRBD2 (5 bases each). The CDR3 covers 13 residues. V was cut by 6 bases and J by 5 bases, with 14 bases left in between. From germline, CDR1 is DFQATT and CDR2 SNEGSKA (reference sequence). CDR3: CSAARETHNEQFF. CDR3 DNA sequence: TGCAGTGCCGCCAGGGAGACCCACAATGAGCAGTTCTTC.

The chain combines TRBV12-3 or TRBV12-4 with TRBJ2-1, with 8 bases aligning to TRBD2. The CDR3 is made up of 13 amino acids. Trimming cost V 6 bases and J 13 bases; bases outside gene matches: 11. DNA of the CDR3: TGTGCCAGCAGCAGCCTTCCGGGGGGGAATCAGTTCTTC. It translates to CASSSLPGGNQFF.

In regard to this clonotype: A much larger clone differs by one base, so this may be a read error. The V and J genes are TRBV29-1 and TRBJ2-1; the D is unclear. V lost 2 bases, J lost 8 bases, and 25 bases lay in between. The V gene's germline CDR1 is SQVTM and CDR2 ANQGSEA. This CDR3 spans 17 amino acids. CDR3 residues: CSVERIAQAQVRDEQFF. CDR3 sequence (DNA): TGCAGCGTTGAACGGATCGCCCAGGCGCAAGTTCGGGATGAGCAGTTCTTC.

This clonotype occurred many times. J is TRBJ1-2 and V is TRBV10-2; D is possibly TRBD1 (6 bases). V gave up 10 bases and J gave up 8 bases, with 26 bases separating them. Looked up from germline, CDR1 is WSHSY and CDR2 is SAAADI. The CDR3 extends over 15 amino acids. In nucleotides, the CDR3 is TGCGCCACCGCAAGGGGGATAGGGGTTACTATGGGCTACACCTTC. This sequence encodes CATARGIGVTMGYTF.

This clonotype was seen more than once but under ten times. The CDR3 is CASSLTGGEKTQYF. In DNA form, the CDR3 reads TGTGCCAGCAGCCTGACAGGGGGCGAGAAGACCCAGTACTTC. V gene TRBV7-2 combines with J gene TRBJ2-5; 10 bases map to TRBD1. The CDR3 runs to 14 residues. V lost 5 bases and J lost 6; bases outside the gene matches: 6. Germline lookup yields CDR1 SGHTA and CDR2 FQGNSA.

This clonotype has at least ten counts. The chain uses TRBV7-2 and TRBJ2-2; D uncertain. This CDR3 spans 12 amino acids. V was pared by 4 bases and J by 7 bases, with 7 bases between. Germline V lookup: CDR1 SGHTA, CDR2 FQGNSA. This CDR3 is CASSSIFGELFF. CDR3 nucleotide sequence: TGTGCCAGCAGCTCCATATTCGGGGAGCTGTTTTTT.

This clonotype showed up many times. The CDR3 loop reads CSVGRGAQNTEAFF. Written as DNA, the CDR3 is TGCAGCGTTGGTCGGGGGGCCCAGAACACTGAAGCTTTCTTT. This chain connects TRBV29-1 to TRBJ1-1; perhaps TRBD1 as D (6 bases). V lost 4 bases to trimming and J lost 1 base, with 13 bases between them. The length of the CDR3 is 14 residues. Germline V gives CDR1 SQVTM, CDR2 ANQGSEA.